Below, 8 T cell receptor beta chains from the same sample are listed, as sequenced in a study of long-term antiretroviral therapy in people with HIV. The run of the v3.0 immunoSEQ assay was at survey level. Clones were sequenced by immunoSEQ multiplex PCR, and TCRdb holds only the in-frame ones, with some missing. The sample carries about 17,000 clones, 79% recorded once. The specimen was unsorted PBMCs, collected at the start of antiretroviral therapy. The source is a young man with HIV.

The CDR3 spells CASSSGGDSYEQYF. The CDR3 region has the DNA TGTGCCAGCTCCTCGGGGGGGGACTCCTACGAGCAGTACTTC. The chain is built from TRBV9 and TRBJ2-7; 8 nucleotides align to TRBD2. Germline V lookup: CDR1 SGDLS, CDR2 YYNGEE. Trimming took 7 bases from V and 0 from J; bases not matched to a gene: 6. This CDR3 comprises 14 residues.

This clone appeared a single time. The chain employs TRBV7-8 and TRBJ2-1; either TRBD1 or TRBD2 may supply D (5 bases each). V was pared by 5 bases and J by 7 bases, with 18 bases between. CDR1 SGHVS and CDR2 FQNEAQ come from the germline V gene. There are 15 residues in the CDR3. CDR3 sequence: CASSRKGTLENEQFF. As DNA, the CDR3 is TGTGCCAGCAGCCGTAAGGGGACCCTGGAGAATGAGCAGTTCTTC.

This sequence joins TRBV6-1 and TRBJ1-1; a possible D gene is TRBD1 (6 bases). CDR3 size: 12 residues. Trimming stripped 11 bases from V and 0 bases from J, with 10 bases between. Germline-derived CDR1 and CDR2 are MNHNS and SASEGT. The CDR3 spells CAGGGMNTEAFF. CDR3 nucleotides: TGTGCCGGAGGGGGAATGAACACTGAAGCTTTCTTT.

CDR3 bases: TGTGCCAGCCCGGCCGCGGGAGGGCCGTTGTACAATGAGCAGTTCTTC. Residues: CASPAAGGPLYNEQFF. This chain connects TRBV5-4 to TRBJ2-1; 9 nucleotides align to TRBD2. Germline V gene lookup returns CDR1 SGHNT and CDR2 YYREEE (reference sequence). The CDR3 covers 16 residues. With 7 bases clipped from V and 4 bases from J, the junction kept 12 bases outside the gene matches.

The chain joins TRBV28 to TRBJ2-7; D unresolved. V lost 4 bases and J 2 bases, leaving 9 bases between the germline ends. The length of the CDR3 is 13 residues. Germline values: CDR1 MDHEN, CDR2 SYDVKM. The CDR3 protein is CASSSTLAYEQYF. CDR3 coding DNA: TGTGCCAGCAGTTCGACGCTCGCCTACGAGCAGTACTTC.

The gene calls are TRBV4-1 and TRBJ2-3, with 9 bases that match TRBD1. The CDR3 sequence is 16 residues long. Trimming at V came to 3 bases and at J to 2 bases, leaving 6 bases not matched to a gene. Germline V gene sequence: CDR1 MGHRA, CDR2 YSYEKL. DNA for the CDR3: TGCGCCAGCAGCCACGGACAGGGGCGGATCACAGATACGCAGTATTTT. It is translated as CASSHGQGRITDTQYF.

This chain links TRBV5-4 with TRBJ2-1, with a weak D call TRBD2 (6 bases). The V and J ends lost 2 bases and 2 bases respectively, with 17 bases between them. CDR3 length: 17 amino acids. The germline V gene has CDR1 SGHNT and CDR2 YYREEE (reference sequence). CDR3 DNA sequence: TGTGCCAGCAGCTTTTCGGCGGGGCGGGGCGCCTACAATGAGCAGTTCTTC. Protein product: CASSFSAGRGAYNEQFF.

V is TRBV27 and J is TRBJ2-3; 7 nucleotides line up with TRBD1. Germline V gene sequence: CDR1 MNHEY, CDR2 SMNVEV (reference sequence). The CDR3 runs 15 residues. The trim removed 4 bases at V and 6 bases at J, leaving 10 bases unmatched. The DNA of the CDR3 is TGTGCCAGCAGTTCAGCAGCAGGGACAGCCGATACGCAGTATTTT. Protein product: CASSSAAGTADTQYF.